A single sample is the source of the 8 T cell receptor beta chains below, sequenced in a study of breast tumors, draining lymph nodes, adjacent tissues. TCRdb passed the multiplex PCR reads through MiXCR, listing each CDR3 protein once. The table includes about 22,000 distinct CDR3 sequences, roughly three fifths detected once. The sample taken for sequencing was tumor-adjacent breast tissue. These receptors all stem from a female donor with breast cancer. Some clones in this sample may be carry-over from other donors' samples.

This clonotype was detected ten times or more. A much larger clone sits a single nucleotide away, making a read error possible. This chain connects TRBV19 to TRBJ2-2; tentatively, D is TRBD2 (5 bases). V lost 8 bases, J lost 6 bases, and 19 bases lay in between. CDR1 is LNHDA, CDR2 SQIVND, per germline (reference sequence). This CDR3 has 15 amino acids. CDR3 sequence reads: CASGRSARGSGELFF. In DNA, the CDR3 is TGTGCCAGTGGTAGGTCTGCTCGGGGATCCGGGGAGCTGTTTTTT.

At least ten counts were recorded for this clonotype. V usage is TRBV10-3 and J usage is TRBJ2-2, with D possibly matching TRBD2 (5 bases). V dropped 3 bases and J dropped 6 bases, with 14 bases sitting between them. The CDR3 is 15 residues long. CDR1 and CDR2 (germline): ENHRY, SYGVKD. The CDR3 protein is CAISEVKGGPGELFF. For the CDR3, the DNA is TGTGCCATCAGTGAAGTAAAAGGAGGCCCCGGGGAGCTGTTTTTT.

J is TRBJ1-4 and V is TRBV7-2; 8 bases are shared with TRBD1. Per germline, CDR1 SGHTA and CDR2 FQGNSA. V shed 10 bases and J 4 bases; nucleotides not matched to a gene: 11. The CDR3 consists of 15 residues. The CDR3 DNA reads as TGTGCCAACTCCCCCGACAGGGGCTATAATGAAAAACTGTTTTTT. Its translation is CANSPDRGYNEKLFF.

This chain joins TRBV11-2 and TRBJ1-5; D remains unclear. This CDR3 has 14 residues. Trimming cost V 3 bases and J 0 bases, with 6 bases left between them. Germline values: CDR1 SGHAT, CDR2 FQNNGV. Here the CDR3 reads CASSLGNSNQPQHF. CDR3 nucleotides: TGTGCCAGCAGCTTGGGGAATAGCAATCAGCCCCAGCATTTT.

V is TRBV7-2 and J is TRBJ2-7, with 10 bases identical to TRBD2. The CDR3 length is 15 residues. The germline V gene encodes CDR1 SGHTA and CDR2 FQGNSA. V lost 3 bases to trimming and J lost 4 bases; unmatched junction nucleotides: 6. The DNA of the CDR3 is TGTGCCAGCAGCTTCACTAGCGGGAACAATTACGAGCAGTACTTC. This sequence encodes CASSFTSGNNYEQYF.

The chain joins TRBV19 to TRBJ1-1, with no clear D. V was cut by 7 bases and J by 7 bases, with 28 bases left in between. CDR3 size: 17 residues. Germline V gene lookup returns CDR1 LNHDA and CDR2 SQIVND (reference sequence). The CDR3 loop is CASTTRPGPIAGHEAFF. CDR3 nucleotide sequence: TGTGCCAGTACCACTCGCCCCGGGCCAATAGCCGGGCATGAAGCTTTCTTT. The full variable domain, completed using reference TRBV19 and TRBJ1-1, is DGGITQSPKYLFRKEGQNVTLSCEQNLNHDAMYWYRQDPGQGLRLIYYSQIVNDFQKGDIAEGYSVSREKKESFPLTVTSAQKNPTAFYLCASTTRPGPIAGHEAFFGQGTRLTVV.

The V call is TRBV24-1, the J call TRBJ2-5; D possibly corresponds to TRBD2 (5 bases). The CDR3 covers 13 residues. From germline, CDR1 is KGHDR and CDR2 SFDVKD. The V gene lost 10 bases and the J gene lost 1 base, with 12 bases spanning the gap. The CDR3 nucleotides read TGTGCCACACGGGGTGGGGTCCAAGAGACCCAGTACTTC. Protein sequence: CATRGGVQETQYF.

As concerns this clonotype: This CDR3 is missing its conserved last phenylalanine or tryptophan, likely due to a read error. The V gene is TRBV7-2, the J gene TRBJ2-5; maybe TRBD1 (6 bases). This CDR3 spans 14 amino acids. Germline CDR1 reads SGHTA; CDR2 reads FQGNSA. Trimming shortened V by 5 bases and J by 1 base, and 11 bases separated the two germline ends. CDR3 DNA sequence: TGTGCCAGCAGCGCACAGGGTTCCCAAGAGACCCAGTACCTC. This sequence encodes CASSAQGSQETQYL.